This T cell receptor (beta chain) was sequenced during a study of T cell responses to AZD1222 COVID-19 vaccine. This clone was observed once. Its specificity is unknown. Whole-study findings and limits: Vaccine-related CD4 TCRs covered spike, predominating at 160-218 and 743-854. Samples come after the peak T cell response, not at day 14. Spike-specific TCR breadth and depth were elevated following two AZD1222 doses. Among AZD1222 vaccinees, only six were seropositive at baseline.

Germline CDR1 SGHTA, CDR2 FQGTGA. Trimming removed 5 bases at V and 4 bases at J, with 17 bases between. This CDR3 spans 15 amino acids. TCRdb keeps only in-frame clones here, not all; method: immunoSEQ multiplex PCR. This sample has approximately 100,000 clones, with nearly 90% found just once. The clonotype originates from an adult who received the AZD1222 COVID-19 vaccine. The chain links TRBV7-3 to TRBJ1-1; D unresolved. The sequencing here drew on peripheral blood, taken 28 days after the second AZD1222 dose. The CDR3 sequence is CASSDRPGLSTEAFF. The CDR3 bases are TGTGCCAGCAGCGATAGGCCGGGGTTAAGCACTGAAGCTTTCTTT.